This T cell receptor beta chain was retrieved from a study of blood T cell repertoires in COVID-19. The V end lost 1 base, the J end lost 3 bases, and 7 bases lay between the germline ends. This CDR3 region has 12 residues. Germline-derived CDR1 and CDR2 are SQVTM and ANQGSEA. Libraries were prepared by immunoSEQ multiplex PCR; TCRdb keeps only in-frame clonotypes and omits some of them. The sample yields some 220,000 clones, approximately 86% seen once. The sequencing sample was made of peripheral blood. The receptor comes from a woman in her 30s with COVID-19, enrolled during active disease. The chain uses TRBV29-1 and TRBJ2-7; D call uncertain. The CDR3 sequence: CSVEVVRYEQYF. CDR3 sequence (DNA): TGCAGCGTTGAAGTAGTCCGCTACGAGCAGTACTTC.